This is a list of T cell receptor beta chains from one sample in a study of T cell changes during pregnancy in multiple sclerosis. Repertoires were generated with immunoSEQ multiplex PCR, while TCRdb's copy carries only in-frame clones and drops some. The sample lists about 41,000 clones, roughly nine tenths occurring once. The sample consisted of CD8+ T cells from peripheral blood mononuclear cells, taken in the third trimester of pregnancy. The receptors derive from a female donor with multiple sclerosis, enrolled in a pregnancy study. CDR3s include the opening cysteine and the closing phenylalanine or tryptophan. D genes are given only for firm matches. The listing skips clone size in some rows; elsewhere it reads once, few, many or a size class.

j_gene: TRBJ2-1; len: 15; d_gene: NA; v_gene: TRBV27; abundance: NA; CDR3aa: CASSLGAGLYNEQFF; CDR3nt: TGTGCCAGCAGCCTAGGGGCAGGGCTATACAATGAGCAGTTCTTC
j_gene: TRBJ1-1; len: 17; d_gene: TRBD1; v_gene: TRBV25-1; abundance: NA; CDR3aa: CASRDREVLFCRTEAFF; CDR3nt: TGTGCCAGCAGGGACAGGGAGGTCTTGTTCTGTAGGACTGAAGCTTTCTTT
j_gene: TRBJ2-7; len: 15; d_gene: NA; v_gene: TRBV27; abundance: many; CDR3aa: CASSLAKGAGYEQYF; CDR3nt: TGTGCCAGCAGTCTTGCAAAGGGGGCGGGATACGAGCAGTACTTC
j_gene: TRBJ2-7; len: 13; d_gene: NA; v_gene: TRBV15; abundance: NA; CDR3aa: CATSRDRDYEQYF; CDR3nt: TGTGCCACCAGCAGAGATAGAGACTACGAGCAGTACTTC
j_gene: TRBJ2-1; len: 14; d_gene: NA; v_gene: TRBV27; abundance: once; CDR3aa: CASSLGGVLDEQFF; CDR3nt: TGTGCCAGCAGTTTAGGCGGGGTCTTGGATGAGCAGTTCTTC
j_gene: TRBJ2-7; len: 15; d_gene: TRBD1; v_gene: TRBV27; abundance: NA; CDR3aa: CASSLSRTGDYEQYF; CDR3nt: TGTGCCAGCAGTTTATCGCGGACAGGTGATTACGAGCAGTACTTC
j_gene: TRBJ2-3; len: 12; d_gene: NA; v_gene: TRBV5-4; abundance: NA; CDR3aa: CASSLGVDTQYF; CDR3nt: TGTGCCAGCAGCTTGGGAGTAGATACGCAGTATTTT
j_gene: TRBJ2-1; len: 16; d_gene: TRBD2; v_gene: TRBV13; abundance: NA; CDR3aa: CASSLAASGGYNEQFF; CDR3nt: TGTGCCAGCAGCTTAGCTGCTAGCGGGGGGTACAATGAGCAGTTCTTC
j_gene: TRBJ2-3; len: 10; d_gene: NA; v_gene: TRBV20-1; abundance: NA; CDR3aa: CSALENTQYF; CDR3nt: TGCAGTGCGTTGGAGAACACGCAGTATTTT
j_gene: TRBJ2-5; len: 14; d_gene: TRBD1; v_gene: TRBV28; abundance: once; CDR3aa: CASGHTGAGETQYF; CDR3nt: TGTGCCAGCGGCCACACAGGGGCAGGGGAGACCCAGTACTTC
j_gene: TRBJ2-2; len: 15; d_gene: TRBD2; v_gene: TRBV9; abundance: NA; CDR3aa: CASSELAGANGELFF; CDR3nt: TGTGCCAGCAGCGAGCTAGCGGGGGCGAACGGGGAGCTGTTTTTT
j_gene: TRBJ2-3; len: 15; d_gene: TRBD2; v_gene: TRBV5-1; abundance: NA; CDR3aa: CASSPLAGPTDTQYF; CDR3nt: TGCGCCAGCAGCCCACTAGCGGGACCCACAGATACGCAGTATTTT
j_gene: TRBJ2-7; len: 15; d_gene: NA; v_gene: TRBV15; abundance: once; CDR3aa: CATTKEFGGSYEQYF; CDR3nt: TGTGCCACCACAAAGGAGTTCGGCGGATCCTACGAGCAGTACTTC
j_gene: TRBJ1-2; len: 13; d_gene: TRBD1; v_gene: TRBV5-1; abundance: NA; CDR3aa: CASSLGQGRGYTF; CDR3nt: TGCGCCAGCAGCCTCGGACAGGGCCGCGGCTACACCTTC
j_gene: TRBJ1-1; len: 15; d_gene: NA; v_gene: TRBV4-3; abundance: NA; CDR3aa: CASSQDMVGGTEAFF; CDR3nt: TGCGCCAGCAGCCAAGATATGGTGGGGGGGACTGAAGCTTTCTTT
j_gene: TRBJ2-1; len: 13; d_gene: NA; v_gene: TRBV4-3; abundance: NA; CDR3aa: CASSPPGSNEQFF; CDR3nt: TGCGCCAGCAGCCCGCCGGGGAGCAATGAGCAGTTCTTC
j_gene: TRBJ2-5; len: 15; d_gene: NA; v_gene: TRBV2; abundance: NA; CDR3aa: CASRPIGGTEETQYF; CDR3nt: TGTGCCAGCAGGCCTATAGGAGGGACCGAGGAGACCCAGTACTTC
j_gene: TRBJ1-5; len: 16; d_gene: NA; v_gene: TRBV19; abundance: NA; CDR3aa: CASSIQAGVLNQPQHF; CDR3nt: TGTGCCAGTAGTATCCAGGCAGGGGTGCTCAATCAGCCCCAGCATTTT
j_gene: TRBJ2-7; len: 15; d_gene: TRBD1; v_gene: TRBV28; abundance: NA; CDR3aa: CASSFTGAGGDEQYF; CDR3nt: TGTGCCAGCAGTTTTACAGGGGCTGGTGGAGACGAGCAGTACTTC
j_gene: TRBJ2-1; len: 15; d_gene: TRBD1; v_gene: TRBV2; abundance: NA; CDR3aa: CASSPGTASVDEQFF; CDR3nt: TGTGCCAGCAGTCCTGGGACAGCCTCCGTCGATGAGCAGTTCTTC
j_gene: TRBJ1-1; len: 15; d_gene: NA; v_gene: TRBV11-3; abundance: NA; CDR3aa: CASSFKGQLNTEAFF; CDR3nt: TGTGCCAGCAGCTTCAAAGGACAGCTGAACACTGAAGCTTTCTTT
j_gene: TRBJ2-1; len: 15; d_gene: TRBD1; v_gene: TRBV27; abundance: NA; CDR3aa: CASISRQGFTYEQFF; CDR3nt: TGTGCCAGCATCTCGAGACAGGGTTTTACGTATGAGCAGTTCTTC
j_gene: TRBJ1-2; len: 14; d_gene: TRBD1; v_gene: TRBV2; abundance: NA; CDR3aa: CASTRRQGNYGYTF; CDR3nt: TGTGCCAGCACCCGCCGACAGGGGAACTATGGCTACACCTTC
j_gene: TRBJ2-7; len: 15; d_gene: TRBD1; v_gene: TRBV29-1; abundance: NA; CDR3aa: CSVEDPETGGIEQYF; CDR3nt: TGCAGCGTTGAAGATCCCGAGACAGGGGGCATTGAGCAGTACTTC
j_gene: TRBJ2-5; len: 16; d_gene: NA; v_gene: TRBV5-6; abundance: NA; CDR3aa: CASSWWGVGAQETQYF; CDR3nt: TGTGCCAGCAGCTGGTGGGGGGTAGGTGCACAAGAGACCCAGTACTTC
j_gene: TRBJ1-5; len: 15; d_gene: NA; v_gene: TRBV2; abundance: NA; CDR3aa: CASRTETVRNQPQHF; CDR3nt: TGTGCCAGCAGGACGGAGACAGTCCGCAATCAGCCCCAGCATTTT
j_gene: TRBJ2-4; len: 13; d_gene: TRBD1; v_gene: TRBV6-5; abundance: NA; CDR3aa: CASRSGTGAAWDF; CDR3nt: TGTGCCAGCAGGTCCGGGACAGGGGCTGCTTGGGACTTC
j_gene: TRBJ1-3; len: 15; d_gene: NA; v_gene: TRBV19; abundance: NA; CDR3aa: CASSQGMTSGNTIYF; CDR3nt: TGTGCCAGTAGTCAGGGCATGACCTCTGGAAACACCATATATTTT
j_gene: TRBJ2-7; len: 14; d_gene: TRBD2; v_gene: TRBV7-9; abundance: NA; CDR3aa: CASSLIAGAYEQYF; CDR3nt: TGTGCCAGCAGCTTAATTGCGGGAGCCTACGAGCAGTACTTC
j_gene: TRBJ1-2; len: 13; d_gene: NA; v_gene: TRBV25-1; abundance: NA; CDR3aa: CASSEVQDYGYTF; CDR3nt: TGTGCCAGCAGTGAGGTTCAGGACTATGGCTACACCTTC
j_gene: TRBJ1-2; len: 13; d_gene: NA; v_gene: TRBV6-5; abundance: once; CDR3aa: CASRTQGNYGYTF; CDR3nt: TGTGCCAGCAGGACCCAGGGAAACTATGGCTACACCTTC
j_gene: TRBJ2-3; len: 14; d_gene: NA; v_gene: TRBV2; abundance: NA; CDR3aa: CASGPGLGIDTQYF; CDR3nt: TGTGCCAGCGGACCGGGATTAGGAATAGATACGCAGTATTTT
j_gene: TRBJ2-3; len: 15; d_gene: TRBD2; v_gene: TRBV27; abundance: NA; CDR3aa: CASSPNLAGADTQYF; CDR3nt: TGTGCCAGCAGTCCCAATCTAGCGGGAGCAGATACGCAGTATTTT
j_gene: TRBJ2-7; len: 12; d_gene: TRBD1; v_gene: TRBV15; abundance: NA; CDR3aa: CATSPSGGEQYF; CDR3nt: TGTGCCACCAGCCCGTCAGGGGGAGAGCAGTACTTC
j_gene: TRBJ1-1; len: 15; d_gene: NA; v_gene: TRBV2; abundance: once; CDR3aa: CASSDGTTTSTEAFF; CDR3nt: TGTGCCAGCAGTGACGGGACAACGACTTCAACTGAAGCTTTCTTT
j_gene: TRBJ2-3; len: 15; d_gene: NA; v_gene: TRBV7-3; abundance: once; CDR3aa: CASSLTGAGTDTQYF; CDR3nt: TGTGCCAGCAGCTTAACGGGGGCGGGCACAGATACGCAGTATTTT
j_gene: TRBJ1-1; len: 19; d_gene: TRBD1; v_gene: TRBV5-6; abundance: NA; CDR3aa: CASSLVGGQGDLKNTEAFF; CDR3nt: TGTGCCAGCAGCTTGGTAGGGGGACAGGGGGACCTCAAGAACACTGAAGCTTTCTTT
j_gene: TRBJ2-7; len: 15; d_gene: TRBD1; v_gene: TRBV5-6; abundance: NA; CDR3aa: CASRAQGQGGGEQYF; CDR3nt: TGTGCCAGCAGGGCCCAGGGACAGGGGGGAGGCGAGCAGTACTTC
j_gene: TRBJ2-4; len: 14; d_gene: NA; v_gene: TRBV9; abundance: NA; CDR3aa: CASSGLTGRHIQYF; CDR3nt: TGTGCCAGCAGCGGACTTACAGGGCGGCACATTCAGTACTTC
j_gene: TRBJ2-7; len: 15; d_gene: TRBD1; v_gene: TRBV30; abundance: NA; CDR3aa: CAWSVARTGFDEQYF; CDR3nt: TGTGCCTGGAGTGTAGCCCGGACAGGGTTCGACGAGCAGTACTTC
j_gene: TRBJ1-5; len: 18; d_gene: NA; v_gene: TRBV28; abundance: NA; CDR3aa: CASSLETSGTNINQPQHF; CDR3nt: TGTGCCAGCAGTTTAGAAACCTCCGGGACAAACATAAATCAGCCCCAGCATTTT
j_gene: TRBJ1-1; len: 15; d_gene: NA; v_gene: TRBV7-2; abundance: NA; CDR3aa: CASSHPIGGGTEAFF; CDR3nt: TGTGCCAGCAGCCACCCAATTGGGGGAGGGACTGAAGCTTTCTTT
j_gene: TRBJ2-5; len: 18; d_gene: TRBD2; v_gene: TRBV7-8; abundance: NA; CDR3aa: CASSQVASGGYLKETQYF; CDR3nt: TGTGCCAGCAGCCAAGTGGCTAGCGGGGGGTACCTTAAAGAGACCCAGTACTTC
j_gene: TRBJ1-2; len: 13; d_gene: NA; v_gene: TRBV6-1; abundance: NA; CDR3aa: CASSEGESYGYTF; CDR3nt: TGTGCCAGCAGTGAAGGGGAGTCCTATGGCTACACCTTC
j_gene: TRBJ1-6; len: 16; d_gene: TRBD1; v_gene: TRBV5-8; abundance: NA; CDR3aa: CASSSTGLGANSPLHF; CDR3nt: TGTGCCAGCAGCTCGACAGGGTTGGGAGCTAATTCACCCCTCCACTTT
j_gene: TRBJ2-1; len: 16; d_gene: TRBD2; v_gene: TRBV6-6; abundance: NA; CDR3aa: CASRSPSGSSYNEQFF; CDR3nt: TGTGCCAGCAGGAGTCCTAGCGGGAGCTCCTACAATGAGCAGTTCTTC
j_gene: TRBJ2-1; len: 15; d_gene: TRBD1; v_gene: TRBV9; abundance: NA; CDR3aa: CASREPGQGYNEQFF; CDR3nt: TGTGCCAGCAGAGAACCGGGACAGGGCTATAATGAGCAGTTCTTC
j_gene: TRBJ2-7; len: 15; d_gene: TRBD1; v_gene: TRBV5-1; abundance: NA; CDR3aa: CASSLAQGALYEQYF; CDR3nt: TGCGCCAGCAGCTTGGCACAGGGGGCTCTCTACGAGCAGTACTTC
j_gene: TRBJ2-5; len: 15; d_gene: NA; v_gene: TRBV7-3; abundance: NA; CDR3aa: CASSLTTSVLETQYF; CDR3nt: TGTGCCAGCAGCTTAACAACATCCGTCTTAGAGACCCAGTACTTC
j_gene: TRBJ2-1; len: 15; d_gene: TRBD2; v_gene: TRBV7-8; abundance: NA; CDR3aa: CASSLLAGAGNEQFF; CDR3nt: TGTGCCAGCAGCTTACTAGCGGGAGCGGGAAATGAGCAGTTCTTC
j_gene: TRBJ1-1; len: 13; d_gene: TRBD1; v_gene: TRBV14; abundance: once; CDR3aa: CASSDRGGTEAFF; CDR3nt: TGTGCCAGCAGCGACAGGGGGGGAACTGAAGCTTTCTTT
j_gene: TRBJ2-7; len: 12; d_gene: NA; v_gene: TRBV11-2; abundance: NA; CDR3aa: CASSMAGYEQYF; CDR3nt: TGTGCCAGCAGCATGGCCGGGTACGAGCAGTACTTC